The 4 T cell receptor beta chains below all came from one sample that was sequenced in a study of cytomegalovirus exposure and HLA in healthy donors. Primers included in the PCR were 60 Vbeta and 13 Jbeta primers. Method: immunoSEQ multiplex PCR; TCRdb's copy keeps in-frame clones and lacks some. This repertoire shows about 150,000 clones, roughly 66% found once; its top ten account for 6.5%. The sequenced material came from PBMCs. The receptors derive from a woman aged 60 to 75 in good health and CMV-seronegative.

This clone has more than one count but fewer than ten. The V and J genes are TRBV6-4 and TRBJ2-1; D call uncertain. CDR1 and CDR2 (germline): MRHNA, SNTAGT. V lost 4 bases and J 6 bases, leaving 16 bases between the germline ends. The CDR3 has 15 amino acids. The CDR3, as DNA: TGTGCCAGCAGTGTTACTGTAGCCCCCTTCAATGAGCAGTTCTTC. Protein sequence: CASSVTVAPFNEQFF.

CDR3 in amino acids: CASSPGQGRNQPQHF. The CDR3 nucleotides read TGTGCCAGCTCACCTGGACAGGGTAGGAATCAGCCCCAGCATTTT. The V gene is TRBV18, the J gene TRBJ1-5; TRBD1 matches at 8 bases. J lost 4 bases, V lost 3 bases, and 5 bases had no gene match. The CDR3 extends over 15 amino acids. Germline V CDR1 and CDR2: KGHSH, LQKENI.

V usage is TRBV15 and J usage is TRBJ2-1; a possible D gene is TRBD1 (6 bases). V was clipped by 0 bases and J by 3 bases, with 12 bases between them. Germline loops: CDR1 LNHNV, CDR2 YYDKDF (reference sequence). The CDR3 runs to 16 residues. CDR3 protein: CATSRDGGGHYNEQFF. CDR3 nucleotide sequence: TGTGCCACCAGCAGAGATGGGGGCGGTCACTACAATGAGCAGTTCTTC. Variable domain in full (rest from reference TRBV15 and TRBJ2-1): DAMVIQNPRYQVTQFGKPVTLSCSQTLNHNVMYWYQQKSSQAPKLLFHYYDKDFNNEADTPDNFQSRRPNTSFCFLDIRSPGLGDTAMYLCATSRDGGGHYNEQFFGPGTRLTVL.

The rearrangement uses TRBV5-4 and TRBJ2-5; 9 nucleotides line up with TRBD2. This CDR3 region has 17 residues. Germline values: CDR1 SGHNT, CDR2 YYREEE (reference sequence). The trim removed 1 base at V and 7 bases at J, leaving 14 bases unmatched. The CDR3 loop is CASSLKGRSGRGGTQYF. The CDR3 bases are TGTGCCAGCAGCTTGAAGGGCCGTAGCGGGAGAGGGGGGACCCAGTACTTC.